Given below is one T cell receptor (beta chain) in context. This clonotype has ten or more counts. Its specific antigen is unknown. Per-nucleotide qualities are absent, and no much larger clonotype sits a single base away. This sample is drawn from a study of T cells in Graves' hyperthyroidism and ophthalmopathy (dated by TCRdb to between 2018 and 2021). Describing the broader study: Peripheral blood samples were taken at the time of initial diagnosis, prior to any treatment. A discovery cohort of about a hundred patients, 43 with Graves' ophthalmopathy and under 60 with stable Graves' hyperthyroidism, was used to find distinguishing TCR V-J signatures. An independent validation cohort of under 20 hyperthyroidism patients and approximately 16 patients who later progressed to ophthalmopathy tested prospective prediction of ophthalmopathy. For training and testing, the 100 or so patients in the discovery cohort were randomly divided in a 7:3 ratio. In roughly six Graves' hyperthyroidism patients, the study also compared T-cell repertoires from thyroid tissue with T-cell repertoires from blood. After blood sampling, hyperthyroidism patients were treated with methimazole at a starting dose of 30 mg daily, and ophthalmopathy patients were treated with high-dose intravenous methylprednisolone. According to the paper, TCR Vbeta CDR3 sequencing was carried out on about 140 peripheral blood samples, which came from some 41 ophthalmopathy, approximately 72 hyperthyroidism and roughly 17 progressor patients.

TCR beta CDR3 regions were amplified from RNA transcripts. The first round of RT-PCR for the TCR CDR3 was performed with the HTBI primer set and the Qiagen OneStep RT-PCR kit. The libraries were constructed in a second round of multiplex PCR and then size-selected and purified. Paired-end sequencing of the libraries was performed with 100 bp reads on an Illumina HiSeq2000. For the original study's pipeline: SOAPnuke was used to process the raw data, removing reads that contained adapters or uncalled bases, had a mean Phred below 15, or lacked an exact match to the constant primer or identifier. High-quality paired reads were merged with COPE v1.2.5, and unique nucleotide sequences were defined as clonotypes. MiTCR v1.1 was used to align clonotypes to the IMGT TRBV, TRBD and TRBJ reference segments. The analysis was restricted to V-J combinations with a frequency above 0.0001, which together covered roughly 99% of the repertoires. A TCS score was defined as the ratio between F50 (clonal expansion) and ExV (chaos), using BLOSUM62-based TCRdist between CDR3 peptides within each V-J. Welch's t-statistics and random forest reduced just over 500 V-J features to about 13, which were used in a naive Bayes classifier (R e1071). In TCRdb, the public reads were trimmed at Q25 with fastp and aligned with MiXCR, with productive beta chains retained. For every CDR3 protein sequence, its rows merge into one entry that carries the most common genes and DNA. For this entry, the V and J calls and clone size follow TCRdb and not the study's own pipeline. The sample contains some 530,000 distinct CDR3 sequences, under 25% of them found a single time. The ten most abundant clones make up approximately 49% of the sample.

Study-wide conclusions, independent of this receptor: In cross-validation, a model built on a 13 V-J signature told ophthalmopathy apart from stable hyperthyroidism with under 90% sensitivity and around 83% specificity, and in testing the same model reached 80%/75%. No statistical method was used to fix the sample size in advance, and group allocation was not hidden from the investigators. In validation, progression to ophthalmopathy was predicted by the model with about 70% sensitivity and 72% to 85% specificity, a median of around 5.9 months before onset. Blood samples also contained most of the expanded thyroid clonotypes (frequency above 0.001), which suggests that blood repertoires may reflect thyroid immune responses.

Its CDR3 holds 17 amino acids, cysteine through phenylalanine. The read is trimmed to its CDR3 DNA, 51 bases read in frame from base 1. Per the germline V gene, MDHEN is the CDR1 and SYDVKM is the CDR2. Trimming takes 6 bases from V and 0 bases from J, and the germline ends sit 19 bases apart. Moderately to severely active disease, a Clinical Activity Score of at least 3, a NOSPECS grade of at least 4, and a duration under 3 months were present in ophthalmopathy patients. The study excluded patients with uncontrolled infections, other autoimmune diseases, pregnancy or lactation. Diagnoses relied on clinical symptoms, serum thyroxine and TRAb, thyroid ultrasound and orbital computed tomography. PBMCs were isolated from about 9 ml of fresh peripheral blood by Ficoll-Paque density gradient centrifugation. Total RNA was extracted using Trizol reagent, and RNA quality was assessed on an Agilent 2100 Bioanalyzer.

In this chain, TRBV28 is recombined with TRBJ2-3, with the D gene uncertain. The TCR comes from a woman in her sixties or seventies with Graves' ophthalmopathy. The material sequenced was blood. The nucleotides are TGTGCCAGCAGCCCTTGGTCTGCCGATACTAGCACAGATACGCAGTATTTT. It encodes CASSPWSADTSTDTQYF.